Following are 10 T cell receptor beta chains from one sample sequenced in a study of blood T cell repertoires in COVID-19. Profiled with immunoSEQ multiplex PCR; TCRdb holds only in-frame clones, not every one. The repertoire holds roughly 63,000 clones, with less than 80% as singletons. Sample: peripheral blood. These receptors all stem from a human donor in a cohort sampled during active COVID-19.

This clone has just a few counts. This CDR3 reads CASSTGLSSEQYF. CDR3 nucleotide sequence: TGTGCCAGCAGCACGGGACTCTCTTCCGAGCAGTACTTC. The chain couples TRBV9 to TRBJ2-7, with D perhaps matching TRBD2 (6 bases). V lost 4 bases to trimming and J lost 6 bases, with 14 bases between them. CDR3 length: 13 amino acids. Germline CDR1 SGDLS, CDR2 YYNGEE.

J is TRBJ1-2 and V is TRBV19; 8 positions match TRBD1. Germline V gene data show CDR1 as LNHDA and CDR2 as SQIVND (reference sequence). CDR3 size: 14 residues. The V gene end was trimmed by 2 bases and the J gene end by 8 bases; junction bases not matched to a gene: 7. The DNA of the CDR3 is TGTGCCAGTAGTATACAGGGGGCGCGTCGGGGCTACACCTTC. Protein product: CASSIQGARRGYTF. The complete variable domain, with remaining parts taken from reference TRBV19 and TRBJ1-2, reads DGGITQSPKYLFRKEGQNVTLSCEQNLNHDAMYWYRQDPGQGLRLIYYSQIVNDFQKGDIAEGYSVSREKKESFPLTVTSAQKNPTAFYLCASSIQGARRGYTFGSGTRLTVV.

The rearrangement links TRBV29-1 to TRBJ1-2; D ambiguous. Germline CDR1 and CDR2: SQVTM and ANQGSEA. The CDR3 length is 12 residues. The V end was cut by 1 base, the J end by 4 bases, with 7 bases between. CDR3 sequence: CSVEVQSYGYTF. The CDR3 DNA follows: TGCAGCGTTGAAGTACAGTCCTATGGCTACACCTTC.

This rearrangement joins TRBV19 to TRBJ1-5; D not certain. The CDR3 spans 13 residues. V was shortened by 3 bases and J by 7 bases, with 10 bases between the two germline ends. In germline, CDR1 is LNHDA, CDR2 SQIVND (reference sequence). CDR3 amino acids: CASSMGLVQPQHF. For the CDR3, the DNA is TGTGCCAGTAGTATGGGCCTTGTCCAGCCCCAGCATTTT. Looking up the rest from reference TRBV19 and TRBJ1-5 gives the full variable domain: DGGITQSPKYLFRKEGQNVTLSCEQNLNHDAMYWYRQDPGQGLRLIYYSQIVNDFQKGDIAEGYSVSREKKESFPLTVTSAQKNPTAFYLCASSMGLVQPQHFGDGTRLSIL.

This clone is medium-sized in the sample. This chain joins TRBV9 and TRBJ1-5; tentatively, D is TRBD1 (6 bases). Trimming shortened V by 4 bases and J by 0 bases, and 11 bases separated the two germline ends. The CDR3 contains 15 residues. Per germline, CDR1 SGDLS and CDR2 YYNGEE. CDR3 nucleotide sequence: TGTGCCAGCAGCCGGGGAGGGGGTAGCAATCAGCCCCAGCATTTT. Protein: CASSRGGGSNQPQHF.

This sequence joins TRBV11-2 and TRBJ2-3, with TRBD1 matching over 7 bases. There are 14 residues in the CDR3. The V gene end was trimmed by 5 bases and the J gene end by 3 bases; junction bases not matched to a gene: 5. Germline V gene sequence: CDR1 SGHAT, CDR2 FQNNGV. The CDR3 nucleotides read TGTGCCAGCAGCCGAGACAGGGTTACAGATACGCAGTATTTT. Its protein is CASSRDRVTDTQYF.

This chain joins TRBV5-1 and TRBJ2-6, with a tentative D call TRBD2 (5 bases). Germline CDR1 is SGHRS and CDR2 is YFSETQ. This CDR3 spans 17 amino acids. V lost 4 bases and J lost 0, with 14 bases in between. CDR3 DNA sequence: TGCGCCAGCAGCCTTAGCGAGAACTTCTCTGGGGCCAACGTCCTGACTTTC. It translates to CASSLSENFSGANVLTF. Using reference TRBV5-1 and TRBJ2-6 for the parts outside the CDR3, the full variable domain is KAGVTQTPRYLIKTRGQQVTLSCSPISGHRSVSWYQQTPGQGLQFLFEYFSETQRNKGNFPGRFSGRQFSNSRSEMNVSTLELGDSALYLCASSLSENFSGANVLTFGAGSRLTVL.

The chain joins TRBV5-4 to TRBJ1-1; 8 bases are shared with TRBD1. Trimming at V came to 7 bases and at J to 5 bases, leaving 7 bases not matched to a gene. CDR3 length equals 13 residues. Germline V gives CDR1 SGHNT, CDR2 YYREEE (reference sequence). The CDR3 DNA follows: TGTGCCAGCGCCAGACAGGGGTGGACTGAAGCTTTCTTT. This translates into CASARQGWTEAFF.

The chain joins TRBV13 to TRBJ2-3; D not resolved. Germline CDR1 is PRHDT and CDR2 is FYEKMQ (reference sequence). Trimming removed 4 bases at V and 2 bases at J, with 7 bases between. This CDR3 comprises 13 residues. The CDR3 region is CASSSGATDTQYF. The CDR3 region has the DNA TGTGCCAGCAGCTCCGGTGCCACAGATACGCAGTATTTT.

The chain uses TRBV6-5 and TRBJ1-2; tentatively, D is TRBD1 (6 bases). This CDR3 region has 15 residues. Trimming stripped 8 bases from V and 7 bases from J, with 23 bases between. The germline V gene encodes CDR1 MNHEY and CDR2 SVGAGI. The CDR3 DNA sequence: TGTGCCAGCCTACAAAACCAAGGGGGATTGAGTGGCTACACCTTC. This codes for CASLQNQGGLSGYTF.